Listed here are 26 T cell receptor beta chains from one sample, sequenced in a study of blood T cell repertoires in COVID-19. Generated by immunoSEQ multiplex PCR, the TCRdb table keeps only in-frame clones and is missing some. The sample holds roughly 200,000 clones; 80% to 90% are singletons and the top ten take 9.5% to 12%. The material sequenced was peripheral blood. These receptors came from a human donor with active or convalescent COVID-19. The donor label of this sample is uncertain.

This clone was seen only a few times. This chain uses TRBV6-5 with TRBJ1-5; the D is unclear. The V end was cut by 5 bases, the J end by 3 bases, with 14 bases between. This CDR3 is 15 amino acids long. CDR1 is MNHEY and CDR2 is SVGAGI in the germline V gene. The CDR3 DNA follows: TGTGCCAGCAGTCCCTTGGCTCTGGCCAATCAGCCCCAGCATTTT. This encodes CASSPLALANQPQHF.

CDR3 DNA sequence: TGTGCCAGCAGCCAGGGACAGGTGCCATACGAGCAGTACTTC. This codes for CASSQGQVPYEQYF. The genes are TRBV2 and TRBJ2-7, with 8 positions matching TRBD1. The J segment lost 4 bases and the V segment lost 6 bases, leaving 8 bases of the junction unmatched. CDR3 length equals 14 residues. Germline V gives CDR1 SNHLY, CDR2 FYNNEI.

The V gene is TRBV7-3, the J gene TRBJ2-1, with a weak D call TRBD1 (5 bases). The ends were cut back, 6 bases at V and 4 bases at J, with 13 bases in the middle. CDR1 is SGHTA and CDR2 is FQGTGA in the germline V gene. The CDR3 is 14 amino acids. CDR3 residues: CASRYQQVYNEQFF. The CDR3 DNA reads TGTGCCAGCAGATATCAACAGGTTTACAATGAGCAGTTCTTC.

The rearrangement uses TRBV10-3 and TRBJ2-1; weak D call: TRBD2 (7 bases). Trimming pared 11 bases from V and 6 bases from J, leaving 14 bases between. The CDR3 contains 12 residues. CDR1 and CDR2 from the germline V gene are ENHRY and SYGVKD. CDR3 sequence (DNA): TGTGCCTGGGGGGGCCGGTTCAATGAGCAGTTCTTC. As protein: CAWGGRFNEQFF.

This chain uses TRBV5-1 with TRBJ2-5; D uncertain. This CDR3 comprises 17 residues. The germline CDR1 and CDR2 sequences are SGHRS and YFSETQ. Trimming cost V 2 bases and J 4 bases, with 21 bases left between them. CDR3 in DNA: TGCGCCAGCAGCTTCCTCGGGTATGTGGGTAGAGGAGAGACCCAGTACTTC. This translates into CASSFLGYVGRGETQYF.

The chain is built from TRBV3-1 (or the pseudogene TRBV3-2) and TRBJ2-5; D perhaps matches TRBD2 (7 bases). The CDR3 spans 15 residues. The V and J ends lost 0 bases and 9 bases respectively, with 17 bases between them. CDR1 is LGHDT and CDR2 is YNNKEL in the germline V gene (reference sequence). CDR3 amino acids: CASSQDWRGPQAQYF. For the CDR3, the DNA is TGTGCCAGCAGCCAAGATTGGCGGGGGCCCCAGGCCCAGTACTTC.

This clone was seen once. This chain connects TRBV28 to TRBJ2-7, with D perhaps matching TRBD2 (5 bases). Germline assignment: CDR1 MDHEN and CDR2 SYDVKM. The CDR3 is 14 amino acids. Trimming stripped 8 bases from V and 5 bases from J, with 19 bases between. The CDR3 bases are TGTGCCAGCCGATCAGCTAGCTTTATTGACGAGCAGTACTTC. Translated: CASRSASFIDEQYF.

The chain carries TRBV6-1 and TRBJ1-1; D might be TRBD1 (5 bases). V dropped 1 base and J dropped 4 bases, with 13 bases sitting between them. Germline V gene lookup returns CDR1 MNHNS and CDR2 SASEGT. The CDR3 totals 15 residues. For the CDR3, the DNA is TGTGCCAGCAGTGAAGGGGGGGGAGATAGCACTGAAGCTTTCTTT. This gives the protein CASSEGGGDSTEAFF.

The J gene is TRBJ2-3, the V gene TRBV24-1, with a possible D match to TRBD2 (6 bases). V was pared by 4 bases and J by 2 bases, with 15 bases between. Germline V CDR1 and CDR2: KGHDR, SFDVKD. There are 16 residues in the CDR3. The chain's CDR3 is CATSDPTSPSTDTQYF. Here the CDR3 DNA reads TGTGCCACCAGTGACCCAACTAGCCCTTCCACAGATACGCAGTATTTT.

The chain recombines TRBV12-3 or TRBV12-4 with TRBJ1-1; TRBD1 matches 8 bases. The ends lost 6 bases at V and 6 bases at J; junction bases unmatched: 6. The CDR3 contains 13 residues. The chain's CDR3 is CASSQGAFSEAFF. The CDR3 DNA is TGTGCCAGCAGCCAGGGGGCTTTCTCTGAAGCTTTCTTT.

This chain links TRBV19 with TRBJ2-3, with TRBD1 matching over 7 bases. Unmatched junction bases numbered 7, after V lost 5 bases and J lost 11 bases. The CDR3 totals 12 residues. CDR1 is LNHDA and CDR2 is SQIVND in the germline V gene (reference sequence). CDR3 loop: CASSLRQGRQYF. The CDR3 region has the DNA TGTGCCAGTAGTTTAAGACAGGGCCGGCAGTATTTT.

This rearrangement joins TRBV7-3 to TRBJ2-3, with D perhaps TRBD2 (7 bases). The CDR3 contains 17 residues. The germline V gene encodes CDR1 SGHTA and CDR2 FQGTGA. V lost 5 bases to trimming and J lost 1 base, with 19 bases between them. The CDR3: CASSLNPGRGGTDTQYF. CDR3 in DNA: TGTGCCAGCAGCCTAAACCCAGGGAGGGGGGGCACAGATACGCAGTATTTT. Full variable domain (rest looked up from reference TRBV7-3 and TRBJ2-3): GAGVSQTPSNKVTEKGKYVELRCDPISGHTALYWYRQSLGQGPEFLIYFQGTGAADDSGLPNDRFFAVRPEGSVSTLKIQRTERGDSAVYLCASSLNPGRGGTDTQYFGPGTRLTVL.

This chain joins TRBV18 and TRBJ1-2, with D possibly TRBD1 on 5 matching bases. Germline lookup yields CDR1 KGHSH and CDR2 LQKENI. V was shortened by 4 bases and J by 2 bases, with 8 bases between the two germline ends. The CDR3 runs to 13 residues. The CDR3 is CASSLDTNYGYTF. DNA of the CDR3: TGTGCCAGCTCACTGGACACAAACTATGGCTACACCTTC.

For the CDR3, the DNA is TGTGCCAGTAGTATAGCGGACAGACAAGGCTACACCTTC. Protein: CASSIADRQGYTF. The chain employs TRBV19 and TRBJ1-2; tentatively, D is TRBD1 (6 bases). Trimming stripped 1 base from V and 8 bases from J, with 11 bases between. CDR3 size: 13 residues. Looked up from germline, CDR1 is LNHDA and CDR2 is SQIVND (reference sequence).

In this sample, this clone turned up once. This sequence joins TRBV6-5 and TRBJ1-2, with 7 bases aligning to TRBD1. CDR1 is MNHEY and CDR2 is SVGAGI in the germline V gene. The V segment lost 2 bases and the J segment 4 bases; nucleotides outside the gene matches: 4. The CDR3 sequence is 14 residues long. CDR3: CASSYDGTVYGYTF. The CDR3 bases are TGTGCCAGCAGTTACGACGGGACAGTCTATGGCTACACCTTC.

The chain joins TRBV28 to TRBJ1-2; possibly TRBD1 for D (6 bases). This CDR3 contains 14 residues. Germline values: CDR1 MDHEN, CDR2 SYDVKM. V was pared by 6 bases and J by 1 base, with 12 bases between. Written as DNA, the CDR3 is TGTGCCAGCAGCCAGGGGAATCATAACTATGGCTACACCTTC. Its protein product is CASSQGNHNYGYTF.

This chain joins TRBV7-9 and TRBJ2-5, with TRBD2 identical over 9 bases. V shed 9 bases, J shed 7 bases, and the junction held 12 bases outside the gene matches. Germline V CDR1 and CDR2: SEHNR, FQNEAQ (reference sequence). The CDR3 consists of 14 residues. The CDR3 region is CASQIAGVARTQYF. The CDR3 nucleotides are TGTGCCAGTCAGATAGCGGGAGTTGCGAGGACCCAGTACTTC.

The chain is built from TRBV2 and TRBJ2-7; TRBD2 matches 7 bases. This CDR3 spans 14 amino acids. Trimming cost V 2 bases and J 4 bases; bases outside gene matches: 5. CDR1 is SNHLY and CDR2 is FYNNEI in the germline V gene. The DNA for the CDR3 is TGTGCCAGCAGTGAACCCCGGACTAGGTACGAGCAGTACTTC. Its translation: CASSEPRTRYEQYF.

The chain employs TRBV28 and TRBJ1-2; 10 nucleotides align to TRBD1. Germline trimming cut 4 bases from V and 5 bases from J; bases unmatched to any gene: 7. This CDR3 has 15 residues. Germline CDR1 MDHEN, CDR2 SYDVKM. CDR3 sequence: CASSSPGQGWYGYTF. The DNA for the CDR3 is TGTGCCAGCAGTTCCCCGGGACAGGGGTGGTATGGCTACACCTTC.

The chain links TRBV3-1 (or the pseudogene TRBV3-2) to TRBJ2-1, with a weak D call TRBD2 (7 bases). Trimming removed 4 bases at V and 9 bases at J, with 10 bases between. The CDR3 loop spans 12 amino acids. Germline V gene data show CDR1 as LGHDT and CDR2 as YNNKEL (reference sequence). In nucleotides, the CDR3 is TGTGCCAGCAGCCGGGGGGGCGGTGAGCAGTTCTTC. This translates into CASSRGGGEQFF.

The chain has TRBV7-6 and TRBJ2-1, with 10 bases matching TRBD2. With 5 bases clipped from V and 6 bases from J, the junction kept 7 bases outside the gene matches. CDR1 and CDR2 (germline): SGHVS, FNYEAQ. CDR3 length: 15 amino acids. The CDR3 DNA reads TGTGCCAGCAGCGAAGTGTCTAGCGGGAGCAATGAGCAGTTCTTC. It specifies CASSEVSSGSNEQFF.

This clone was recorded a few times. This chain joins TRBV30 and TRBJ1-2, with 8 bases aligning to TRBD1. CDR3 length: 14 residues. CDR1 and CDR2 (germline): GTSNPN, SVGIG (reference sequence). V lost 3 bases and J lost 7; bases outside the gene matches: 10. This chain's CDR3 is CAWSPGTGLSGYTF. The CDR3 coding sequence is TGTGCCTGGAGCCCCGGGACAGGACTATCTGGCTACACCTTC.

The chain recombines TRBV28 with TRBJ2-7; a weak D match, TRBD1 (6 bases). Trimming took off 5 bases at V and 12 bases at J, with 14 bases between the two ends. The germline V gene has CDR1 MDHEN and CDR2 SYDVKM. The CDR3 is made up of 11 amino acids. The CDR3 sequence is CASSLQGLPYF. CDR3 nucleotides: TGTGCCAGCAGTCTCCAGGGGTTACCGTACTTC. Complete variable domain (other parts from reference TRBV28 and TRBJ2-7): DVKVTQSSRYLVKRTGEKVFLECVQDMDHENMFWYRQDPGLGLRLIYFSYDVKMKEKGDIPEGYSVSREKKERFSLILESASTNQTSMYLCASSLQGLPYFGPGTRLTVT.

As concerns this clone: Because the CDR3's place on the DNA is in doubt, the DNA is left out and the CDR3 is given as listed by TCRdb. CDR3 amino acids: CASSVGQGSTYF. This sequence joins TRBV5-1 and TRBJ2-3; the D call in the table, TRBD1, was not verified against the DNA. The germline V gene has CDR1 SGHRS and CDR2 YFSETQ. The CDR3 has 12 residues if both end residues are counted.

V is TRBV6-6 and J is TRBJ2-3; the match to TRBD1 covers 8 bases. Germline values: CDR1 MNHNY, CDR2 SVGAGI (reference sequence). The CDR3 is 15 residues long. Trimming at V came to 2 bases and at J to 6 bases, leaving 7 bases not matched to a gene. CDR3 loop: CASSYPGQASDTQYF. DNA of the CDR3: TGTGCCAGCAGTTACCCGGGACAGGCATCGGATACGCAGTATTTT.

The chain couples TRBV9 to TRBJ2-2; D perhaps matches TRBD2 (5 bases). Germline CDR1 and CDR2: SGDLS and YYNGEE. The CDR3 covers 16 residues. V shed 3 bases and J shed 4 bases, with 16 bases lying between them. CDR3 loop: CASSARTGISTGELFF. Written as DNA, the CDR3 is TGTGCCAGCAGCGCCCGGACGGGAATCAGCACCGGGGAGCTGTTTTTT.